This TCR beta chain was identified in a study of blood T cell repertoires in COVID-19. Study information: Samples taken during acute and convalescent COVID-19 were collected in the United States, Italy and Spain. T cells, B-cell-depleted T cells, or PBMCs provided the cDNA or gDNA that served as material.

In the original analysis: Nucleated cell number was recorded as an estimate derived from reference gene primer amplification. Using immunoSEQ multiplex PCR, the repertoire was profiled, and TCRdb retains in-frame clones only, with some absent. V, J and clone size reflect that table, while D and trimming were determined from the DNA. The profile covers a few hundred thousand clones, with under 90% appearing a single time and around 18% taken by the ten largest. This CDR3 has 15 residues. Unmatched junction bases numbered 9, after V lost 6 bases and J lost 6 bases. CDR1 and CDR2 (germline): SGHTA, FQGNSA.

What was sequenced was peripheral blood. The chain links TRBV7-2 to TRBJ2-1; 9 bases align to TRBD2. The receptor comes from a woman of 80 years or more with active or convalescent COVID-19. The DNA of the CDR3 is TGTGCCAGCAGATCACGGCGGGAGGGAGGCAATGAGCAGTTCTTC. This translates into CASRSRREGGNEQFF.